This T cell receptor (beta chain) was sequenced in a study of blood T cell repertoires in COVID-19. Study-wide context: Collection of acute and convalescent COVID-19 samples took place in the United States, Italy and Spain. T cells, B-cell-depleted T cells, or PBMCs provided the cDNA or gDNA that served as material.

In the authors' workflow: Reference gene primer amplification in the assay estimated nucleated cell counts. Using immunoSEQ multiplex PCR, the repertoire was profiled, and TCRdb retains in-frame clones only, with some absent. D and trimming come from the DNA, and the V and J calls and clone size come from that table. The table lists 200,000 to 250,000 clones, 85% to 90% of them singletons, with 4.5% to 7.5% in the top ten. This CDR3 spans 15 amino acids. The germline gives CDR1 LNHDA, CDR2 SQIVND (reference sequence). V gave up 4 bases and J gave up 9 bases; unmatched junction bases: 14. This clonotype originated in an elderly man with acute or convalescent COVID-19. Sequences were obtained from peripheral blood. This chain uses TRBV19 with TRBJ1-2; 7 bases fit TRBD1. This CDR3 is CASSTTGRARGSYTF. CDR3 coding DNA: TGTGCCAGTAGTACTACCGGGCGAGCCAGGGGGAGCTACACCTTC.